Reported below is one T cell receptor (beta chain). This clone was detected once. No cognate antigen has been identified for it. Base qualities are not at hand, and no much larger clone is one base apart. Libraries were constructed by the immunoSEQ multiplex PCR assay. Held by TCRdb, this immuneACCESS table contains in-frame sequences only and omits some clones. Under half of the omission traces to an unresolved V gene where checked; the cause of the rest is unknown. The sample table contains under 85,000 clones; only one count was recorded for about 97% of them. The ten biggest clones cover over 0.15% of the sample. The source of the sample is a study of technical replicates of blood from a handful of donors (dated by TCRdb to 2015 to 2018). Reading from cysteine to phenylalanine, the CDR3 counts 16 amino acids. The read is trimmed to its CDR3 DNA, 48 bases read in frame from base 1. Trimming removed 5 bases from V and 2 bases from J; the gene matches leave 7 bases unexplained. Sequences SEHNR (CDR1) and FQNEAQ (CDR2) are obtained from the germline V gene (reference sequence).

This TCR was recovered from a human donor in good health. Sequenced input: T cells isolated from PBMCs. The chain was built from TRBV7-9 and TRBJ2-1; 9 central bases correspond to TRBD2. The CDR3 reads CASSPRTSGPYNEQFF. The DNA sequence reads TGTGCCAGCAGCCCCAGAACTAGCGGGCCCTACAATGAGCAGTTCTTC.